The rows below give T cell receptor beta chains drawn from one sample of a study of CD8+CD57+ T cells in acquired aplastic anemia. TCRdb processed the reads anew with MiXCR; each CDR3 protein has one entry. Of approximately 80,000 distinct CDR3 sequences listed, about 70% are singletons. The sample taken for sequencing was sorted CD4+, CD8+, or CD8+CD57+ T cells (not recorded which) from PBMCs. The receptors were gathered from a human donor with aplastic anemia. Both conserved end residues are trimmed from each CDR3. Each record gives: clone size, V gene, CDR3 protein. Rows may omit the clone size; those that give it use once, few, many or a size class.

clone size: few; V gene: TRBV10-3; CDR3 protein: AIGGQTEVEAF
clone size: .; V gene: TRBV19; CDR3 protein: ASTRTSGSWNEQF
clone size: .; V gene: TRBV24-1; CDR3 protein: ATSDPGQNYGYT
clone size: few; V gene: TRBV6-1; CDR3 protein: ASRDNSGANVLT
clone size: .; V gene: TRBV7-9; CDR3 protein: ASSVTSGTYEQY
clone size: once; V gene: TRBV2; CDR3 protein: ASRGPPSNTEAF
clone size: few; V gene: TRBV2; CDR3 protein: ASSNSGDGNTIY
clone size: few; V gene: TRBV20-1; CDR3 protein: SAARETQY
clone size: .; V gene: TRBV5-6; CDR3 protein: ASSLDGRAGNEQF
clone size: .; V gene: TRBV27; CDR3 protein: ASSPGGRYTDTQY
clone size: many; V gene: TRBV12-3/TRBV12-4; CDR3 protein: ASSLPTGAKDEQY
clone size: .; V gene: TRBV7-3; CDR3 protein: ASSLTYGLNTEAF
clone size: .; V gene: TRBV19; CDR3 protein: ASSVRRDEQF
clone size: .; V gene: TRBV9; CDR3 protein: ASSVATFGTGELF
clone size: .; V gene: TRBV20-1; CDR3 protein: SARDSPYGYT
clone size: few; V gene: TRBV20-1; CDR3 protein: SAPLKEHSPLH
clone size: .; V gene: TRBV19; CDR3 protein: ASRGNGNSPLH
clone size: few; V gene: TRBV7-7; CDR3 protein: ASSLDFGANVLT
clone size: .; V gene: TRBV7-6; CDR3 protein: ASSSETGFSNQPQH
clone size: .; V gene: TRBV7-9; CDR3 protein: ASRLRPDSPLH